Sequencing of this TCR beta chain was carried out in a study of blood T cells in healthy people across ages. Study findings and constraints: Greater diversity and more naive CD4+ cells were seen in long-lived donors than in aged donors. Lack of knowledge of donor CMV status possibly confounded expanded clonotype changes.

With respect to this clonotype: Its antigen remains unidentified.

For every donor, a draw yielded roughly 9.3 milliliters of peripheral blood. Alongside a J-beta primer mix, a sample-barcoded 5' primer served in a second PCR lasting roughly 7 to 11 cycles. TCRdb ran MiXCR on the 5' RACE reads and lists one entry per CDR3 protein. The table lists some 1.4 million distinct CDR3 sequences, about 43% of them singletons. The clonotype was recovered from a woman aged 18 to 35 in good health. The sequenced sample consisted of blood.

The CDR3 DNA sequence: TGTGCCAGCAGCGTAGGGCCGAGAGACAGGGAAGGATGGTGGACTGAAGCTTTCTTT. Translating it yields CASSVGPRDREGWWTEAFF. The V gene is TRBV9, the J gene TRBJ1-1, with 7 bases fitting TRBD1. Germline CDR1 and CDR2: SGDLS and YYNGEE. CDR3 length: 19 amino acids. V lost 0 bases and J lost 5; bases outside the gene matches: 19.